This T cell receptor beta chain stems from a study of regulatory T cells in long-lasting Graves disease. Overall study context: Positivity for TSH receptor antibodies plus over 5 years of antithyroid drugs meant persistent Graves' disease. Study-level results: Persistent disease was characterized by preferential usage of TRBV28, TRBJ1-2 and TRBJ2-5.

In its sample, this clonotype was seen a few times. Its antigen is unidentified. J gave up 7 bases and V 3 bases, and 8 bases lay outside the gene matches. The CDR3 loop spans 14 amino acids. Germline V gives CDR1 MNHNS, CDR2 SASEGT. According to the study, TCR beta libraries were built with iRepertoire HTBI primers and CDR3-region Arm-PCR. Each CDR3 protein gets one entry after TCRdb re-called the multiplex PCR reads with MiXCR. The repertoire holds roughly 450,000 distinct CDR3 sequences, with about a fifth as singletons. Time point denoted: persistent/refractory GD, antithyroid drugs over 5 years with positive TRAb. PBMC RNA was the source of the TCR library. Graves' disease diagnoses used American Thyroid Association guidelines.

This material consisted of peripheral blood mononuclear cells (PBMCs), taken when the disease was refractory, from a patient treated with antithyroid drugs. V usage is TRBV6-1 and J usage is TRBJ1-1; 7 nucleotides align to TRBD1. The clonotype comes from a female donor with Graves disease. The CDR3 sequence: CASSERQGRGEAFF. In DNA form, the CDR3 reads TGTGCCAGCAGTGAGAGACAGGGACGGGGTGAAGCTTTCTTT.